This TCR beta chain came from a study of cytomegalovirus exposure and HLA in healthy donors. Study-wide points: DRB1 showed the most TCR associations and HLA-C the fewest in a later analysis, as rates varied by HLA locus. The study labeled 150 to 200 TCR beta chains cytomegalovirus-associated. For TCR beta chains, V- and J-gene trimming was later linked to a missense DCLRE1C variant.

As for this clone: Its antigen is currently unknown.

This CDR3 has 13 amino acids. V shed 1 base and J shed 2 bases, with 5 bases lying between them. The V gene's germline CDR1 is SGDLS and CDR2 YYNGEE. PCR employed 60 Vbeta and 13 Jbeta primers. As handled by the study authors: Later, tens of millions of unique TCR beta chains were counted in an analysis, and approximately 9.9 million of them were shared. Only in-frame clones appear in the TCRdb table, and some are missing; sequencing was by immunoSEQ multiplex PCR. The V and J calls and the clone size are those of that table, but D and trimming were determined from the DNA. The data contain under 150,000 clones, roughly four fifths of them singletons.

The sequence was collected from a woman between 45 and 65 years old in good health and CMV-seronegative. This chain connects TRBV9 to TRBJ2-3; D unclear. Sequenced input: PBMCs. CDR3 in DNA: TGTGCCAGCAGCGTACTTAACACAGATACGCAGTATTTT. Its translation is CASSVLNTDTQYF.